The rows below give T cell receptor beta chains drawn from one sample of a study of blood T cell repertoires in COVID-19. The repertoire was sequenced with immunoSEQ multiplex PCR; TCRdb's copy has only in-frame clones and lacks some. The repertoire holds 110,000 or so clones, with less than 85% as singletons. The material sequenced was peripheral blood. The receptors originated from a man aged 45-65 years with acute or convalescent COVID-19. The CDR3 runs from the conserved cysteine through the conserved F or W. Fields, in order: J gene, V gene, CDR3 protein.

TRBJ1-4 | TRBV27 | CASTTWDREKKLFF
TRBJ2-6 | TRBV3-1/TRBV3-2 | CASSPQGAVSGANVLTF
TRBJ1-1 | TRBV10-3 | CAINAGNGGTEAFF
TRBJ1-1 | TRBV27 | CASSLLRGTEAFF
TRBJ2-7 | TRBV7-9 | CASGEGSLYEQYF
TRBJ1-5 | TRBV19 | CASSARTGGVQPQHF
TRBJ1-2 | TRBV18 | CASSAGTGGPGDWVYGYTF
TRBJ2-5 | TRBV9 | CASSAGQGAGETQYF
TRBJ1-4 | TRBV16 | CASSQFGQGKLFF
TRBJ2-7 | TRBV29-1 | CSVAPLAGGSEQYF
TRBJ1-5 | TRBV6-2/TRBV6-3 | CASSFRNQPQHF
TRBJ2-5 | TRBV27 | CASSLLGDPRGETQYF
TRBJ2-5 | TRBV10-3 | CASGVSEISPGYETQYF
TRBJ2-3 | TRBV10-2 | CASSEFERPGTDTQYF
TRBJ2-5 | TRBV9 | CASSVGPEAQETQYF
TRBJ1-6 | TRBV4-2 | CASSQEGTDRGSPLHF
TRBJ1-5 | TRBV9 | CASSVVGDSNQPQHF
TRBJ1-1 | TRBV11-2 | CASSLSQSPPEAFF
TRBJ1-2 | TRBV3-1/TRBV3-2 | CASSQVVLGYLSDYGYTF
TRBJ2-7 | TRBV2 | CASRWTEFYEQYF
TRBJ1-5 | TRBV4-2 | CASSQGQVQPQHF
TRBJ1-1 | TRBV5-6 | CASSWGTGGFGTEAFF
TRBJ1-2 | TRBV5-8 | CASSLVEGNGYTF
TRBJ2-7 | TRBV29-1 | CSVERKLAGRPGNEQYF
TRBJ1-2 | TRBV29-1 | CSVGDSYNYGYTF
TRBJ1-4 | TRBV6-6 | CASSYSDSSNEKLFF
TRBJ2-3 | TRBV5-1 | CASSPPVAGVTDTQYF
TRBJ1-1 | TRBV28 | CASSVQGRGNTEAFF
TRBJ1-2 | TRBV5-4 | CASSLAPVIDGYTF
TRBJ1-5 | TRBV29-1 | CSVLDSDQPQHF
TRBJ2-2 | TRBV7-9 | CASPGLAFPGELFF
TRBJ1-5 | TRBV6-5 | CASSPSSPYQPQHF
TRBJ2-3 | TRBV5-8 | CASSYLGQGSVDTQYF
TRBJ1-6 | TRBV7-3 | CASSSGQGNTLHF
TRBJ2-3 | TRBV5-4 | CASSPERTDTQYF
TRBJ2-5 | TRBV5-6 | CASSSPSRGWETQYF
TRBJ2-3 | TRBV4-1 | CASSQGAGVAGTQYF
TRBJ1-5 | TRBV19 | CASSSGGRQPQHF
TRBJ2-1 | TRBV4-1 | CASSPLGGARNEQFF
TRBJ2-7 | TRBV27 | CASSTHLRGLYEQYF
TRBJ2-1 | TRBV3-1/TRBV3-2 | CASSPGVYNEQFF
TRBJ2-1 | TRBV6-5 | CASSLEPAEQFF
TRBJ2-1 | TRBV29-1 | CSVAPGLAAYNEQFF
TRBJ2-1 | TRBV9 | CASSGTLAGGPYEQFF
TRBJ2-4 | TRBV5-6 | CASSFSGAAKNIQYF
TRBJ1-5 | TRBV5-8 | CASSRQADLNQPQHF
TRBJ2-1 | TRBV2 | CASRGLALYNEQFF
TRBJ2-6 | TRBV6-5 | CASSPGSGANVLTF